These 18 T cell receptor beta chains were sequenced from one sample in a study of T cell responses to AZD1222 COVID-19 vaccine. The protocol was immunoSEQ multiplex PCR, while the TCRdb copy is restricted to in-frame clones and leaves out a portion. The sample lists 85,000 to 100,000 clones; 78% were seen once. Sequences were derived from peripheral blood, sampled on day 0 of AZD1222 vaccination. The source is an adult in good health.

CDR3 protein: CASSQVAGAAYEQYF. CDR3 bases: TGTGCCAGCAGCCAGGTAGCGGGTGCAGCCTACGAGCAGTACTTC. The chain combines TRBV3-1 (or the pseudogene TRBV3-2) with TRBJ2-7; TRBD2 matches 7 bases. Germline CDR1 LGHDT, CDR2 YNNKEL (reference sequence). The length of the CDR3 is 15 residues. V lost 3 bases and J lost 2; bases outside the gene matches: 7.

The J gene is TRBJ2-2, the V gene TRBV28, with D unclear. This CDR3 contains 13 residues. V was trimmed by 7 bases and J by 5 bases, leaving 11 bases between them. Germline V lookup: CDR1 MDHEN, CDR2 SYDVKM. The CDR3 is CASTSRRTGELFF. The CDR3 region has the DNA TGTGCCAGCACCTCTCGCAGGACCGGGGAGCTGTTTTTT. Supplemented by reference TRBV28 and TRBJ2-2, the full variable domain reads DVKVTQSSRYLVKRTGEKVFLECVQDMDHENMFWYRQDPGLGLRLIYFSYDVKMKEKGDIPEGYSVSREKKERFSLILESASTNQTSMYLCASTSRRTGELFFGEGSRLTVL.

The rearrangement links TRBV7-6 to TRBJ2-2, with D unclear. CDR3 size: 15 residues. V dropped 0 bases and J dropped 1 base, with 6 bases sitting between them. CDR1 SGHVS and CDR2 FNYEAQ come from the germline V gene. Here the CDR3 reads CASSLASQNTGELFF. In nucleotides, the CDR3 is TGTGCCAGCAGCTTAGCGAGTCAGAACACCGGGGAGCTGTTTTTT.

This chain links TRBV18 with TRBJ1-1; 9 bases align to TRBD1. Trimming took 6 bases from V and 7 from J; bases not matched to a gene: 9. CDR1 and CDR2 from the germline V gene are KGHSH and LQKENI. The CDR3 extends over 14 amino acids. CDR3 nucleotide sequence: TGTGCCAGCTCTAAAGGGACAGGGCGGGGTGAAGCTTTCTTT. It encodes CASSKGTGRGEAFF.

The CDR3 DNA reads TGCGCCAGCAGCCGACAGTTAGAAGAGACCCAGTACTTC. It is translated as CASSRQLEETQYF. This chain connects TRBV5-1 to TRBJ2-5, with a tentative D call TRBD1 (5 bases). Trimming pared 4 bases from V and 3 bases from J, leaving 10 bases between. The CDR3 has 13 residues. The germline gives CDR1 SGHRS, CDR2 YFSETQ.

The V gene is TRBV28, the J gene TRBJ2-3, with 13 bases that match TRBD2. The CDR3 runs 16 residues. Trimming at V came to 5 bases and at J to 2 bases, leaving 4 bases not matched to a gene. Germline-derived CDR1 and CDR2 are MDHEN and SYDVKM. This CDR3 is CASSPGLAGITDTQYF. The CDR3 bases are TGTGCCAGCAGTCCGGGACTAGCGGGAATCACAGATACGCAGTATTTT.

The chain couples TRBV30 to TRBJ1-1; no clear D. The CDR3 is made up of 11 amino acids. V lost 6 bases and J lost 11, with 16 bases in between. CDR1 is GTSNPN and CDR2 is SVGIG in the germline V gene (reference sequence). Written as DNA, the CDR3 is TGTGCCTGCCGACTCCTCAGGCGGGCTTTCTTT. This encodes CACRLLRRAFF. The full variable domain, in which reference TRBV30 and TRBJ1-1 provide the parts outside the CDR3, is SQTIHQWPATLVQPVGSPLSLECTVEGTSNPNLYWYRQAAGRGLQLLFYSVGIGQISSEVPQNLSASRPQDRQFILSSKKLLLSDSGFYLCACRLLRRAFFGQGTRLTVV.

This clone was observed a single time. The chain combines TRBV28 with TRBJ2-3; weak D call: TRBD1 (6 bases). Germline CDR1 and CDR2: MDHEN and SYDVKM. V dropped 5 bases and J dropped 7 bases, with 13 bases sitting between them. This CDR3 is built from 13 residues. This CDR3 is CASSPSQGYTQYF. The CDR3 DNA is TGTGCCAGCAGTCCGTCACAGGGATATACGCAGTATTTT.

The CDR3 region has the DNA TGCGCCAGCAGCTCGTCAGGGACAGGGGGCGATGGCTACACCTTC. Amino acid sequence: CASSSSGTGGDGYTF. V and J are TRBV5-1 and TRBJ1-2, with TRBD1 matching over 12 bases. Losses at the gene ends were 3 bases for V and 6 bases for J; bases not matched to a gene: 6. Germline assignment: CDR1 SGHRS and CDR2 YFSETQ. The CDR3 sequence is 15 residues long.

The chain links TRBV14 to TRBJ2-1; D not certain. The CDR3 sequence is 12 residues long. Germline V gene lookup returns CDR1 SGHDN and CDR2 FVKESK. Trimming shortened V by 4 bases and J by 10 bases, and 11 bases separated the two germline ends. CDR3 bases: TGTGCCAGCAGCCGCCTTTATGGCGAGCAGTTCTTC. This codes for CASSRLYGEQFF.

The V call is TRBV4-1, the J call TRBJ1-2; tentatively, D is TRBD1 (5 bases). The germline V and J ends were trimmed by 3 bases and 0 bases, with 11 bases remaining between them. CDR1 is MGHRA, CDR2 YSYEKL, per germline. The CDR3 extends over 15 amino acids. CDR3 coding DNA: TGCGCCAGCAGCCAGGGGCGGTTTGCTAACTATGGCTACACCTTC. It translates to CASSQGRFANYGYTF.

The rearrangement joins TRBV6-5 to TRBJ2-1; no firm D call. CDR1 and CDR2 (germline): MNHEY, SVGAGI. Trimming stripped 5 bases from V and 3 bases from J, with 5 bases between. CDR3 length: 12 amino acids. The CDR3 nucleotides read TGTGCCAGCAGTATAAACTACAATGAGCAGTTCTTC. Protein product: CASSINYNEQFF.

The CDR3 DNA reads as TGTGCCAGCAGCCCGTTGAACACCGGGGAGCTGTTTTTT. Translation gives CASSPLNTGELFF. This chain connects TRBV7-2 to TRBJ2-2; D not certain. V was shortened by 5 bases and J by 1 base, with 5 bases between the two germline ends. Germline V gene sequence: CDR1 SGHTA, CDR2 FQGNSA. CDR3 length: 13 amino acids.

V is TRBV6-5 and J is TRBJ1-1; maybe TRBD1 (5 bases). Per the germline V gene, CDR1 is MNHEY and CDR2 is SVGAGI. V was trimmed by 2 bases and J by 1 base, leaving 14 bases between them. The CDR3 extends over 16 amino acids. The CDR3 is CASSYVLGRRNTEAFF. In DNA, the CDR3 is TGTGCCAGCAGTTACGTTTTGGGGCGCCGGAACACTGAAGCTTTCTTT.

In DNA, the CDR3 is TGTGCCATCAGAGGAGGCAGGGGCCAGGACAATGAGCAGTTCTTC. Translating it yields CAIRGGRGQDNEQFF. J is TRBJ2-1 and V is TRBV10-3; D is possibly TRBD1 (6 bases). The germline gives CDR1 ENHRY, CDR2 SYGVKD. The CDR3 sequence is 15 residues long. V gave up 6 bases and J gave up 5 bases, with 17 bases separating them.

The CDR3 sequence is CASSSQGVSYEQYF. The CDR3 DNA is TGTGCCAGCAGCTCACAGGGGGTATCCTACGAGCAGTACTTC. The V call is TRBV2, the J call TRBJ2-7; 8 nucleotides agree with TRBD1. J gave up 1 base and V 6 bases, and 5 bases lay outside the gene matches. This CDR3 comprises 14 residues. CDR1 and CDR2 (germline): SNHLY, FYNNEI.

The genes are TRBV9 and TRBJ1-1; tentative D call: TRBD1 (5 bases). V lost 1 base to trimming and J lost 3 bases, with 7 bases between them. The CDR3 is 13 residues long. Germline V gives CDR1 SGDLS, CDR2 YYNGEE. The CDR3 bases are TGTGCCAGCAGCGTACAGGGCGACACTGAAGCTTTCTTT. This codes for CASSVQGDTEAFF. Using reference TRBV9 and TRBJ1-1 for the parts outside the CDR3, the full variable domain is DSGVTQTPKHLITATGQRVTLRCSPRSGDLSVYWYQQSLDQGLQFLIQYYNGEERAKGNILERFSAQQFPDLHSELNLSSLELGDSALYFCASSVQGDTEAFFGQGTRLTVV.

There are a few counts of this clone. This chain links TRBV7-2 with TRBJ2-3, with TRBD1 identical over 7 bases. Germline V CDR1 and CDR2: SGHTA, FQGNSA. CDR3 length: 15 residues. J was trimmed by 0 bases and V by 5 bases; bases with no gene match: 5. CDR3 in amino acids: CASSTQGISTDTQYF. The DNA of the CDR3 is TGTGCCAGCAGCACACAGGGGATTAGCACAGATACGCAGTATTTT.